This TCR beta chain stems from a study of cytomegalovirus exposure and HLA in healthy donors. Measured with immunoSEQ multiplex PCR; TCRdb has only the in-frame clones, and not every one. Here the sample spans roughly 56,000 clones, 80% to 90% being singletons. About this clone itself: What it recognizes is unknown.

The donors were members of the validation cohort comprising approximately 110 subjects, separate from the roughly 600-subject first cohort. Study-level results: Both high specificity and high sensitivity reportedly marked the classifier's diagnosis of cytomegalovirus status.

Sequencing was done on a sample of PBMCs. The receptor comes from a young woman in good health and CMV-seronegative.

The CDR3 sequence: CASSLGRLTSGGQETQYF. In DNA, the CDR3 is TGTGCCAGCAGCTTAGGGCGACTGACTAGCGGGGGACAAGAGACCCAGTACTTC. This rearrangement joins TRBV11-2 to TRBJ2-5; 12 bases map to TRBD2. V was clipped by 1 base and J by 2 bases; unmatched bases: 8. The CDR3 is 18 amino acids. Germline values: CDR1 SGHAT, CDR2 FQNNGV.